These 18 T cell receptor beta chains originate from one sample sequenced in a study of Ad26.COV2.S vaccination and SARS-CoV-2 variants. The repertoire was sequenced with immunoSEQ multiplex PCR; TCRdb's copy has only in-frame clones and lacks some. The sample yields about 140,000 clones, 75% to 90% seen once. Sequencing used peripheral blood, obtained after recovery from COVID-19. All receptors derive from a human donor who had recovered from COVID-19.

The V gene is TRBV30, the J gene TRBJ2-7, with D maybe TRBD2 (5 bases). The length of the CDR3 is 12 residues. Deletions cut 3 bases from V and 5 bases from J, with 11 bases between. Germline loops: CDR1 GTSNPN, CDR2 SVGIG (reference sequence). The CDR3 DNA reads as TGTGCCTGGAGCCACGCCGGGGACGAGCAGTACTTC. Its translation: CAWSHAGDEQYF. Full variable domain (outside the CDR3, taken from reference TRBV30 and TRBJ2-7): SQTIHQWPATLVQPVGSPLSLECTVEGTSNPNLYWYRQAAGRGLQLLFYSVGIGQISSEVPQNLSASRPQDRQFILSSKKLLLSDSGFYLCAWSHAGDEQYFGPGTRLTVT.

The chain carries TRBV5-4 and TRBJ1-4, with a tentative D call TRBD1 (6 bases). The germline CDR1 and CDR2 sequences are SGHNT and YYREEE (reference sequence). Trimming shortened V by 4 bases and J by 3 bases, and 13 bases separated the two germline ends. The CDR3 spans 15 residues. DNA of the CDR3: TGTGCCAGCAGCGTTAAAGGGGGAGCTAATGAAAAACTGTTTTTT. Translating it yields CASSVKGGANEKLFF.

This chain links TRBV5-1 with TRBJ2-2; perhaps TRBD2 as D (5 bases). Germline V gene lookup returns CDR1 SGHRS and CDR2 YFSETQ. Trimming cost V 4 bases and J 6 bases, with 22 bases left between them. This CDR3 comprises 17 residues. The CDR3 loop reads CASSPPPGHPGSGELFF. The DNA for the CDR3 is TGCGCCAGCAGCCCCCCCCCGGGCCATCCGGGGTCCGGGGAGCTGTTTTTT.

The genes are TRBV6-2 or TRBV6-3 and TRBJ2-7; 12 nucleotides agree with TRBD1. The junction had 11 bases not matched to a gene; V was cut back by 2 bases and J by 0 bases. This CDR3 is 19 amino acids long. Germline V gene sequence: CDR1 MNHEY, CDR2 SVGEGT. Here the CDR3 reads CASSYPGTGGSTRSYEQYF. The CDR3 DNA follows: TGTGCCAGCAGTTACCCCGGGACAGGGGGCTCGACCCGCTCCTACGAGCAGTACTTC.

This clone was found a few times. This rearrangement joins TRBV12-3 or TRBV12-4 to TRBJ2-1; D is unclear. This CDR3 is 13 amino acids long. Trimming took off 3 bases at V and 4 bases at J, with 7 bases between the two ends. The chain's CDR3 is CASSLGWYNEQFF. The CDR3 DNA sequence: TGTGCCAGCAGTTTGGGGTGGTACAATGAGCAGTTCTTC.

The chain couples TRBV25-1 to TRBJ1-4, with D possibly matching TRBD1 (5 bases). Deletions cut 3 bases from V and 0 bases from J, with 11 bases between. Germline values: CDR1 MGHDK, CDR2 SYGVNS. CDR3 length: 16 amino acids. The CDR3 protein is CASSEHRGPTNEKLFF. For the CDR3, the DNA is TGTGCCAGCAGTGAGCACCGGGGCCCAACTAATGAAAAACTGTTTTTT.

The chain uses TRBV2 and TRBJ1-1; perhaps TRBD1 as D (6 bases). Trimming shortened V by 6 bases and J by 1 base, and 15 bases separated the two germline ends. This CDR3 is built from 15 residues. CDR1 is SNHLY, CDR2 FYNNEI, per germline. This CDR3 is CASSYPGHRNTEAFF. CDR3 DNA: TGTGCCAGCAGCTACCCGGGACATCGGAACACTGAAGCTTTCTTT.

The rearrangement joins TRBV11-2 to TRBJ2-7, with D perhaps matching TRBD2 (6 bases). Germline V gene data show CDR1 as SGHAT and CDR2 as FQNNGV. Trimming removed 1 base from V and 0 bases from J, with 7 bases in between. The length of the CDR3 is 14 residues. CDR3 coding DNA: TGTGCCAGCAGCTTAGCCGGGAGCTCCTACGAGCAGTACTTC. The encoded protein is CASSLAGSSYEQYF.

This clone came up a few times. The chain links TRBV6-2 or TRBV6-3 to TRBJ1-1; weak D call: TRBD1 (5 bases). Germline CDR1 is MNHEY and CDR2 is SVGEGT. CDR3 length: 15 residues. Trimming took off 5 bases at V and 4 bases at J, with 17 bases between the two ends. CDR3: CASSPHLTGGTEAFF. CDR3 bases: TGTGCCAGCAGTCCGCACCTTACAGGAGGCACTGAAGCTTTCTTT.

The chain recombines TRBV4-3 with TRBJ1-6, with D hard to call. The CDR3 spans 16 residues. Trimming took 0 bases from V and 7 from J, leaving 13 bases between them. Per germline, CDR1 LGHNA and CDR2 YSLEER. The CDR3 loop is CASSQDHGFGNSPLHF. The CDR3 DNA is TGCGCCAGCAGCCAAGATCATGGTTTTGGAAATTCACCCCTCCACTTT.

This chain uses TRBV5-1 with TRBJ2-7, with 7 bases lining up with TRBD1. CDR3 size: 15 residues. Germline assignment: CDR1 SGHRS and CDR2 YFSETQ. V lost 3 bases and J lost 1; bases outside the gene matches: 7. CDR3 bases: TGCGCCAGCAGCTCCGGGACAGCTTATTCCTACGAGCAGTACTTC. Protein product: CASSSGTAYSYEQYF.

This chain uses TRBV19 with TRBJ1-2; D gene uncertain. This CDR3 has 14 residues. Germline CDR1 LNHDA, CDR2 SQIVND (reference sequence). V was trimmed by 6 bases and J by 5 bases, leaving 16 bases between them. The DNA for the CDR3 is TGTGCCAGTAGCCACGGGCCTCCGGATTATGGCTACACCTTC. Translating it yields CASSHGPPDYGYTF.

CDR3 in DNA: TGCGCCAGCAGCCAGACAGGGCTTGGCACCGGGGAGCTGTTTTTT. It yields the protein CASSQTGLGTGELFF. The chain uses TRBV5-1 and TRBJ2-2, with 7 nucleotides matching TRBD1. The CDR3 is 15 amino acids. J gave up 4 bases and V 4 bases, and 7 bases lay outside the gene matches. Germline CDR1 SGHRS, CDR2 YFSETQ.

This chain links TRBV28 with TRBJ2-7; TRBD2 agrees at 7 bases. There are 15 residues in the CDR3. After removal of 6 bases from V and 1 base from J, the junction contained 9 bases not matched to a gene. CDR1 and CDR2 from the germline V gene are MDHEN and SYDVKM. The CDR3 protein is CASSRRLAGSYEQYF. The CDR3 DNA sequence: TGTGCCAGCAGCCGTCGACTAGCAGGGTCCTACGAGCAGTACTTC.

The V and J genes are TRBV5-8 and TRBJ1-2; no clear D gene. V was shortened by 4 bases and J by 5 bases, with 15 bases between the two germline ends. Germline-derived CDR1 and CDR2 are SGHTS and YDEGEE. This CDR3 is 14 amino acids long. CDR3 residues: CASSPAGAGYGYTF. The CDR3, as DNA: TGTGCCAGCAGCCCGGCGGGCGCGGGGTATGGCTACACCTTC. The variable domain in full, with the rest retrieved from reference TRBV5-8 and TRBJ1-2, is EAGVTQSPTHLIKTRGQQATLRCSPISGHTSVYWYQQALGLGLQFLLWYDEGEERNRGNFPPRFSGRQFPNYSSELNVNALELEDSALYLCASSPAGAGYGYTFGSGTRLTVV.

The genes are TRBV28 and TRBJ1-2; D is ambiguous. With 3 bases removed from V and 6 bases from J, the gap between germline ends came to 11 bases. CDR3 length equals 13 residues. Per germline, CDR1 MDHEN and CDR2 SYDVKM. The CDR3 nucleotides read TGTGCCAGCAGTTTCCGGGAAATTAATGGCTACACCTTC. Translated, it gives CASSFREINGYTF.

The rearrangement joins TRBV4-3 to TRBJ1-5; 7 positions agree with TRBD1. The CDR3 is made up of 16 amino acids. Trimming removed 1 base from V and 2 bases from J; junction bases left unmatched: 5. Germline assignment: CDR1 LGHNA and CDR2 YSLEER. The CDR3 nucleotides are TGCGCCAGCAGCCAAGTACAGGGGAGCGGCAATCAGCCCCAGCATTTT. Protein: CASSQVQGSGNQPQHF.

This chain connects TRBV7-2 to TRBJ1-5; no firm D call. Trimming removed 1 base at V and 7 bases at J, with 8 bases between. Germline loops: CDR1 SGHTA, CDR2 FQGNSA. CDR3 size: 13 residues. The CDR3 DNA reads as TGTGCCAGCAGCTTAGATTCGTCACAGCCCCAGCATTTT. This codes for CASSLDSSQPQHF.